This is a list of T cell receptor beta chains from one sample in a study of control samples from healthy donors and cancer patients. Here immunoSEQ multiplex PCR was the method, and the copy in TCRdb shows in-frame clones only, minus some. Of around 170,000 clones listed, 70% to 90% are singletons. Input material: blood. Every receptor here comes from a woman under 40 in good health. Each CDR3 is given with its conserved first and last residue. A D gene is named only where the DNA matches it firmly. Clone size, where shown, is once, few, many, or a class for clones that have expanded.

NA	TRBV7-9	few	TRBJ1-1	TGTGCCAGCAGCTTAGTCACTGAAGCTTTCTTT	CASSLVTEAFF
NA	TRBV6-4	NA	TRBJ1-2	TGTGCCAGCAGATCGCGCCCGGGACAAGGGGGCTATGGCTACACCTTC	CASRSRPGQGGYGYTF
TRBD2	TRBV28	NA	TRBJ2-7	TGTGCCAGCAGAGGACTAGCGGAGTCCTACGAGCAGTACTTC	CASRGLAESYEQYF
TRBD1	TRBV7-6	NA	TRBJ1-1	TGTGCCAGCAGCGCGACAGGGGCCGCCGCTGAAGCTTTCTTT	CASSATGAAAEAFF
TRBD2	TRBV27	once	TRBJ2-1	TGTGCCAGCAGTTTATCTAGCGGGAGTACGGATGAGCAGTTCTTC	CASSLSSGSTDEQFF
TRBD1	TRBV27	NA	TRBJ2-2	TGTGCCAGCAGTGAAACAGGGGTGGGGGAGCTGTTTTTT	CASSETGVGELFF
NA	TRBV4-1	NA	TRBJ1-1	TGCGCCAGCAGCCCCGTCGGCCGGACAGTGAACACTGAAGCTTTCTTT	CASSPVGRTVNTEAFF
TRBD1	TRBV6-1	NA	TRBJ2-5	TGTGCCAGCAGTGACGGGACAGGGAGAGAGACCCAGTACTTC	CASSDGTGRETQYF
NA	TRBV27	NA	TRBJ1-4	TGTGCCAGCAGCAGTACTCAGTGGGGACAAGCTAATGAAAAACTGTTTTTT	CASSSTQWGQANEKLFF
NA	TRBV15	medium-sized	TRBJ1-1	TGTGCCACCAGCAGAGATGGGAACACTGAAGCTTTCTTT	CATSRDGNTEAFF
NA	TRBV19	NA	TRBJ2-1	TGTGCCAGTAGTCTCACCCTTTATGGGAAGGAGTTCTTC	CASSLTLYGKEFF
NA	TRBV11-2	NA	TRBJ2-5	TGTGCCAGCAGCTTTCGGCAGACCCAGTACTTC	CASSFRQTQYF
NA	TRBV6-5	NA	TRBJ1-1	TGTGCCAGCAGTTACGGTATTGAGGAAGCTTTCTTT	CASSYGIEEAFF
NA	TRBV6-5	once	TRBJ1-5	TGTGCCAGCAGAACGTATAGCAATCAGCCCCAGCATTTT	CASRTYSNQPQHF
NA	TRBV29-1	NA	TRBJ1-2	TGCAGCGTTTCCCCTGAGTGGGACGGCTCTAACTATGGCTACACCTTC	CSVSPEWDGSNYGYTF
NA	TRBV30	NA	TRBJ1-3	TGTGCCTGGAGTGTCTTGGTCGGAGGAGGAAACACCATATATTTT	CAWSVLVGGGNTIYF
NA	TRBV27	NA	TRBJ2-1	TGTGCCAGCAGTTTCCCGGGGACTGGCTACAATGAGCAGTTCTTC	CASSFPGTGYNEQFF
NA	TRBV9	NA	TRBJ2-2	TGTGCCAGCAGCGAGGACTTTTATGTTCGTGTCGGGAACACCGGGGAGCTGTTTTTT	CASSEDFYVRVGNTGELFF